The TCR beta chain described here comes from a study of T cell responses to AZD1222 COVID-19 vaccine. Trimming pared 0 bases from V and 4 bases from J, leaving 4 bases between. The germline gives CDR1 SGHRS, CDR2 YFSETQ. This CDR3 has 13 amino acids. Data came from immunoSEQ multiplex PCR; TCRdb stores just in-frame clones and leaves some out. Seen here are about 130,000 clones, about nine tenths observed once, and the top ten hold 20% to 25%. The starting material was peripheral blood, obtained on day 0 of AZD1222 vaccination. The J gene is TRBJ1-4, the V gene TRBV5-1; no clear D. This clonotype was obtained from an adult in good health. The CDR3 DNA follows: TGCGCCAGCAGCTTGGGGGATAATGAAAAACTGTTTTTT. As protein: CASSLGDNEKLFF.